Listed here are 8 T cell receptor beta chains from one sample, sequenced in a study of beta chain features in type 1 diabetes. Since all of the isolated RNA was reverse transcribed, expressed TCRB transcripts were what got sequenced. The method was immunoSEQ multiplex PCR; TCRdb's version includes in-frame clones alone and lacks a portion of them. Of about 190,000 clones in the sample, less than 9.5% were seen once. Antigens of these TCRs are unknown. Study outcomes and limitations: Patients with Type 1 diabetes showed moderately but significantly shorter TCRB CDR3s in all four CD4+ subsets.

The sequenced material came from central memory CD4+ T cells from blood. Every receptor here comes from a woman aged 40 to 50 with type 1 diabetes.

V gene TRBV18 combines with J gene TRBJ1-1, with a possible D match to TRBD1 (5 bases). Trimming cost V 2 bases and J 4 bases, with 11 bases left between them. Germline CDR1 reads KGHSH; CDR2 reads LQKENI. The length of the CDR3 is 14 residues. CDR3 loop: CASSPDGGSTEAFF. Written as DNA, the CDR3 is TGTGCCAGCTCACCAGACGGGGGAAGCACTGAAGCTTTCTTT.

The chain combines TRBV6-6 with TRBJ2-1, with TRBD2 matching over 10 bases. Germline V lookup: CDR1 MNHNY, CDR2 SVGAGI (reference sequence). This CDR3 contains 14 residues. Trimming removed 8 bases from V and 6 bases from J; junction bases left unmatched: 7. The CDR3 here is CASQEREGSNEQFF. CDR3 nucleotides: TGTGCCAGCCAAGAGCGGGAGGGCAGCAATGAGCAGTTCTTC.

This clone was counted only a few times. The CDR3 is CASSIDRGTGELFF. The CDR3 nucleotides read TGTGCCAGCAGCATCGACAGGGGCACCGGGGAGCTGTTTTTT. V usage is TRBV5-4 and J usage is TRBJ2-2; 8 bases map to TRBD1. The CDR3 length is 14 residues. J was trimmed by 4 bases and V by 4 bases; bases with no gene match: 3. Germline CDR1 and CDR2: SGHNT and YYREEE (reference sequence).

This clone was detected only a few times. The chain's CDR3 is CAWSTQGDSNQPQHF. CDR3 nucleotides: TGTGCCTGGAGTACGCAGGGGGATAGCAATCAGCCCCAGCATTTT. This sequence joins TRBV30 and TRBJ1-5; 7 nucleotides line up with TRBD1. The V gene end was trimmed by 2 bases and the J gene end by 0 bases; junction bases not matched to a gene: 4. Per germline, CDR1 GTSNPN and CDR2 SVGIG (reference sequence). The CDR3 consists of 15 residues. Combining the CDR3 with reference TRBV30 and TRBJ1-5 gives the whole variable domain SQTIHQWPATLVQPVGSPLSLECTVEGTSNPNLYWYRQAAGRGLQLLFYSVGIGQISSEVPQNLSASRPQDRQFILSSKKLLLSDSGFYLCAWSTQGDSNQPQHFGDGTRLSIL.

This clone showed up just a few times. This rearrangement joins TRBV28 to TRBJ2-7; TRBD1 matches at 8 bases. Trimming cost V 6 bases and J 5 bases; bases outside gene matches: 9. The CDR3 totals 14 residues. From germline, CDR1 is MDHEN and CDR2 SYDVKM. Written as DNA, the CDR3 is TGTGCCAGCAGCCTCCCCGACAGGGGCCACGAGCAGTACTTC. Translation: CASSLPDRGHEQYF.

This clone was found a few times. The V call is TRBV4-1, the J call TRBJ1-2, with unresolved D. Trimming removed 1 base at V and 2 bases at J, with 8 bases between. The CDR3 length is 14 residues. In germline, CDR1 is MGHRA, CDR2 YSYEKL. Written as DNA, the CDR3 is TGCGCCAGCAGCCAAGTTGGAGGGAACTATGGCTACACCTTC. Protein product: CASSQVGGNYGYTF.

Here the CDR3 DNA reads TGCAGCGTCTCGGTCACCGGGGAGCTGTTTTTT. It specifies CSVSVTGELFF. V is TRBV29-1 and J is TRBJ2-2, with D hard to call. This CDR3 spans 11 amino acids. CDR1 and CDR2 from the germline V gene are SQVTM and ANQGSEA. V shed 6 bases and J shed 4 bases, with 6 bases lying between them.

The gene calls are TRBV6-5 and TRBJ1-2, with a tentative D call TRBD1 (5 bases). Trimming cost V 0 bases and J 6 bases, with 5 bases left between them. CDR1 is MNHEY, CDR2 SVGAGI, per germline. The CDR3 is 12 residues long. Here the CDR3 DNA reads TGTGCCAGCAGTTACTCGGGGCATGGCTACACCTTC. As protein: CASSYSGHGYTF.